At least ten counts were recorded for the clone carrying this T cell receptor beta chain. The antigen is undetermined. A single record per CDR3 protein comes from TCRdb applying MiXCR to the 5' RACE reads. Here the sample spans 400,000 or so distinct CDR3 sequences, over 25% being singletons. Trimming removed 4 bases from V and 4 bases from J; junction bases left unmatched: 1. The CDR3 length is 13 residues. Per germline, CDR1 SGHRS and CDR2 YFSETQ. This entry comes from a study of identical twins' blood T cells. Study background: About 50 million reads came from some 12 libraries, six alpha, six beta. Findings and limits, study-wide: Top TCRbeta clonotypes were shared more with twin than unrelated donors.

The chain recombines TRBV5-1 with TRBJ1-4; 7 bases match TRBD1. The TCR sequence derives from a woman between 18 and 49 years old in good health. The sequencing sample was made of PBMCs. DNA for the CDR3: TGCGCCAGCAGCCGGGACAGTAATGAAAAACTGTTTTTT. As protein: CASSRDSNEKLFF.